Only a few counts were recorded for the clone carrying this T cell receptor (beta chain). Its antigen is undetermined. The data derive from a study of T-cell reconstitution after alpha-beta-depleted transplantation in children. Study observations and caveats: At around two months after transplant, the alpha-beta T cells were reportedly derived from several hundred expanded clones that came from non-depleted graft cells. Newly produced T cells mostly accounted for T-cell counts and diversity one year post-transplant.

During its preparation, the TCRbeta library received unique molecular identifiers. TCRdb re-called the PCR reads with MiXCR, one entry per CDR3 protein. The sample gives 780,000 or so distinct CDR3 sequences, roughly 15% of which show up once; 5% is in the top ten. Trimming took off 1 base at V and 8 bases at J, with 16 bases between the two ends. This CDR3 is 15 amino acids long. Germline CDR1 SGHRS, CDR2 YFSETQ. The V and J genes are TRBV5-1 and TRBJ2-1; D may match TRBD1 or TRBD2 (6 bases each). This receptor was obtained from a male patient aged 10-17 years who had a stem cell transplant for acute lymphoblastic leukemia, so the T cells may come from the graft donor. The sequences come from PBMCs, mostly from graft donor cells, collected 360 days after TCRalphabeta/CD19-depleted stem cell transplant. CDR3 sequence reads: CASSLSGGPGYEQFF. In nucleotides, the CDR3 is TGCGCCAGCAGCTTGTCTGGGGGGCCTGGTTATGAGCAGTTCTTC.